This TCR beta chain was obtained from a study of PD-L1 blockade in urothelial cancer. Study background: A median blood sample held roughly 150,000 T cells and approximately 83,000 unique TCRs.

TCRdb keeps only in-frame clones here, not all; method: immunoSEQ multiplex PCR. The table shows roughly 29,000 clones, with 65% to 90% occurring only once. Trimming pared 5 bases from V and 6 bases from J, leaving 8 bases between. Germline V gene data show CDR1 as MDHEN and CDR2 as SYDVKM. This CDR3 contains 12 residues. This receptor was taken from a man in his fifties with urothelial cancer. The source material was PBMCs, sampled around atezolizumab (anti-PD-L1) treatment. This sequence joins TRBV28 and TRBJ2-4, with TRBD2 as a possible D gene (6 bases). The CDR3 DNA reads TGTGCCAGCAGTGGGACTGTAAACATTCAGTACTTC. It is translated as CASSGTVNIQYF.